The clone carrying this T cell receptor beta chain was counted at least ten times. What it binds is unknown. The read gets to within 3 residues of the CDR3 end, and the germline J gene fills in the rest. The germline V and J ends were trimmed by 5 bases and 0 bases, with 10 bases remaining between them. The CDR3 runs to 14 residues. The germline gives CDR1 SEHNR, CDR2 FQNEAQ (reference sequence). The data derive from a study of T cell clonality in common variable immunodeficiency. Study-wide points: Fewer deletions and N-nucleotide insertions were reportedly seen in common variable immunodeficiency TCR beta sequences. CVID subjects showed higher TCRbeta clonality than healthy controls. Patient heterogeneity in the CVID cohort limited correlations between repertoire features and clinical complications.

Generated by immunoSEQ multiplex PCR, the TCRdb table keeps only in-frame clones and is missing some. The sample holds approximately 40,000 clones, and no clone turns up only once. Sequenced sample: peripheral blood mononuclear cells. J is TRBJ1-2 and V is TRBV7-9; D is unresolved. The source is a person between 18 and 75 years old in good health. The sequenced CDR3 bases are TGTGCCAGCAGCGAAGGGTACTCTAACTATGGC. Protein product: CASSEGYSNYG. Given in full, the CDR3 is CASSEGYSNYGYTF.